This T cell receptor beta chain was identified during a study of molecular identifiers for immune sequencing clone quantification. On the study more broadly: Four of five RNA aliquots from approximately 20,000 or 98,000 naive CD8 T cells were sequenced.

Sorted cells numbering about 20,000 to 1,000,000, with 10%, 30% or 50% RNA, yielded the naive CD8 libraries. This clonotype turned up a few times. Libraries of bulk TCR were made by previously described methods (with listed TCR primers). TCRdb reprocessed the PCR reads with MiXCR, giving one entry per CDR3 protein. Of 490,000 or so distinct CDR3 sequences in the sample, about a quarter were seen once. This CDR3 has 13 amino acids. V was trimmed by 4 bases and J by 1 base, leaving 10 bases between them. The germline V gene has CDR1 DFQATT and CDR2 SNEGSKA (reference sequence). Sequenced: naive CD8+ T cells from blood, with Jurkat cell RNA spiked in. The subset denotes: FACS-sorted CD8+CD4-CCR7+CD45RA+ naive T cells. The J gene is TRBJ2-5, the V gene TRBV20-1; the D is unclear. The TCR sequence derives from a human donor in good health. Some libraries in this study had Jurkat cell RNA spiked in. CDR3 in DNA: TGCAGTGCTATCAAAGGGTTCCAAGAGACCCAGTACTTC. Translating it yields CSAIKGFQETQYF.